This T cell receptor beta chain came from a study of T cells expressing NK-cell markers. A note on this clonotype: The antigen is undetermined.

Study-level points and caveats: The dominant NKG2C+ clonotypes represented roughly 1.0-7.5% of CD8+ T cells in about six donors.

Germline-derived CDR1 and CDR2 are SGHRS and YFSETQ. There are 13 residues in the CDR3. Each CDR3 protein gets one entry in TCRdb, which reprocessed the 5' RACE reads and gives no DNA. The sample table includes a few hundred thousand distinct CDR3 sequences. The chain employs TRBV5-1 and TRBJ2-7. The sequencing sample was made of blood T cells: a sorted CD56 or NKG2C T cell subset, CD4+ or CD8+ T cells, or bulk PBMC T cells (not recorded which). The origin of this receptor is a man aged 18-69 years in good health. The CDR3 spells CASRLTETYEQYF. The full variable domain, with the rest looked up from reference TRBV5-1 and TRBJ2-7, is KAGVTQTPRYLIKTRGQQVTLSCSPISGHRSVSWYQQTPGQGLQFLFEYFSETQRNKGNFPGRFSGRQFSNSRSEMNVSTLELGDSALYLCASRLTETYEQYFGPGTRLTVT.